The table lists the clone carrying this T cell receptor beta chain with a count of one. Its antigen is unidentified. Between the trimmed V and J ends, which lost 0 bases and 0 bases, there was a span of 9 bases. The CDR3 extends over 15 amino acids. Germline V gives CDR1 SGHRS, CDR2 YFSETQ. It was with random hexamers that roughly 0.45 to 1 ug RNA was reverse transcribed. The authors amplified TCR beta CDR3 across 54 Vbeta and 13 Jbeta using immunoSEQ multiplex PCR. TCRdb ran MiXCR on the immunoSEQ multiplex PCR reads and lists one entry per CDR3 protein. This table has 180,000 or so distinct CDR3 sequences, 90% to 95% appearing once. This specimen comes from a study of CD8 T cells in Susac syndrome. Study-level points and caveats: Individuals included in the TCR sequencing and HLA analysis were acknowledged by the study to be relatively few in number.

Controls matched for age and sex were healthy donors. Negative isolation was used for CD8+ and CD4+ T cells and FACS enrichment for TEMRA cells. The chain uses TRBV5-1 and TRBJ1-2; weak D call: TRBD1 (6 bases). This TCR came from a human donor in good health. The sample was CD4+ T cells from PBMCs. The CDR3 loop reads CASSLGDRPNYGYTF. The DNA for the CDR3 is TGCGCCAGCAGCTTGGGCGACAGGCCTAACTATGGCTACACCTTC.